These T cell receptor beta chains were read from a single sample in a study of radiotherapy plus CTLA-4 blockade in lung cancer. Measured with immunoSEQ multiplex PCR; TCRdb has only the in-frame clones, and not every one. The data show about 88,000 clones, 60% to 80% seen once. The sequencing here drew on peripheral blood, taken from a patient treated with radiotherapy plus ipilimumab. The receptors here all came from a human donor with non-small cell lung cancer that progressed on radiotherapy plus ipilimumab. The CDR3 runs from the conserved cysteine through the conserved F or W. D genes are given only for firm matches. Clone size is not always given. Where it is, it says once, few, many or a class for expanded clones.

CDR3 protein: CASSLYRGNEQFF
CDR3 DNA: TGTGCCAGCAGCTTATACAGGGGTAATGAGCAGTTCTTC
clone size: -
D gene: TRBD1
J gene: TRBJ2-1
V gene: TRBV7-3

CDR3 protein: CASSLMLTRGDTEAFF
CDR3 DNA: TGCGCCAGCAGCCTCATGTTAACAAGGGGGGACACTGAAGCTTTCTTT
clone size: few
D gene: -
J gene: TRBJ1-1
V gene: TRBV4-1

CDR3 protein: CASSSWTGGYPEQYF
CDR3 DNA: TGTGCCAGCAGTTCCTGGACAGGGGGTTATCCAGAACAGTACTTC
clone size: few
D gene: TRBD1
J gene: TRBJ2-7
V gene: TRBV27

CDR3 protein: CASSLTSGRFPYEQYF
CDR3 DNA: TGTGCCAGCAGCTTAACTAGCGGGAGATTCCCATACGAGCAGTACTTC
clone size: -
D gene: TRBD2
J gene: TRBJ2-7
V gene: TRBV7-9

CDR3 protein: CASSPRDPLDEQYF
CDR3 DNA: TGTGCCAGCAGCCCACGAGACCCGCTCGACGAGCAGTACTTC
clone size: -
D gene: -
J gene: TRBJ2-7
V gene: TRBV11-2

CDR3 protein: CASSLSRAPGNTIYF
CDR3 DNA: TGTGCTAGCAGCTTGAGCAGGGCTCCTGGAAACACCATATATTTT
clone size: -
D gene: -
J gene: TRBJ1-3
V gene: TRBV7-7

CDR3 protein: CASSLGGGPYNEQFF
CDR3 DNA: TGTGCCAGCAGCTTAGGTGGCGGGCCCTACAATGAGCAGTTCTTC
clone size: -
D gene: -
J gene: TRBJ2-1
V gene: TRBV7-2

CDR3 protein: CASSTTGTGVNEQFF
CDR3 DNA: TGTGCCAGCAGTACGACCGGGACAGGGGTCAATGAGCAGTTCTTC
clone size: -
D gene: TRBD1
J gene: TRBJ2-1
V gene: TRBV28

CDR3 protein: CASSLYASGRIYEQYF
CDR3 DNA: TGTGCCAGCAGTTTATATGCTAGCGGGAGGATCTACGAGCAGTACTTC
clone size: few
D gene: TRBD2
J gene: TRBJ2-7
V gene: TRBV28

CDR3 protein: CASSLSSGGTGELFF
CDR3 DNA: TGTGCCAGCAGCTTGTCAAGCGGGGGGACCGGGGAGCTGTTTTTT
clone size: -
D gene: TRBD2
J gene: TRBJ2-2
V gene: TRBV5-4

CDR3 protein: CAWTPSSGANVLTF
CDR3 DNA: TGTGCCTGGACACCCAGCTCTGGGGCCAACGTCCTGACTTTC
clone size: -
D gene: -
J gene: TRBJ2-6
V gene: TRBV30

CDR3 protein: CASSLDGGEITNEQFF
CDR3 DNA: TGTGCCAGCAGCTTAGACGGGGGGGAAATTACCAATGAGCAGTTCTTC
clone size: -
D gene: TRBD2
J gene: TRBJ2-1
V gene: TRBV7-9

CDR3 protein: CASSLGGQPMNTEAFF
CDR3 DNA: TGTGCCAGCAGCTTAGGCGGTCAGCCAATGAACACTGAAGCTTTCTTT
clone size: -
D gene: -
J gene: TRBJ1-1
V gene: TRBV13

CDR3 protein: CASSDSGVGLNTEAFF
CDR3 DNA: TGTGCCAGCAGTGACTCAGGGGTCGGCTTGAACACTGAAGCTTTCTTT
clone size: -
D gene: -
J gene: TRBJ1-1
V gene: TRBV2

CDR3 protein: CASSVTARENEYF
CDR3 DNA: TGTGCCAGCAGCGTCACCGCAAGGGAGAACGAGTACTTC
clone size: many
D gene: -
J gene: TRBJ2-5
V gene: TRBV7-8

CDR3 protein: CSDTRANLDTQYF
CDR3 DNA: TGCAGCGACACTAGGGCCAATCTAGATACGCAGTATTTT
clone size: -
D gene: -
J gene: TRBJ2-3
V gene: TRBV29-1

CDR3 protein: CASSRDRAQETQYF
CDR3 DNA: TGTGCCAGCAGCCGAGACAGGGCACAAGAGACCCAGTACTTC
clone size: -
D gene: TRBD1
J gene: TRBJ2-5
V gene: TRBV6-5

CDR3 protein: CASSQQFSPGDYEQYF
CDR3 DNA: TGTGCCAGTTCTCAGCAGTTTAGTCCAGGGGACTACGAGCAGTACTTC
clone size: -
D gene: -
J gene: TRBJ2-7
V gene: TRBV28

CDR3 protein: CASRMSSNQPQHF
CDR3 DNA: TGTGCCAGCAGGATGAGTAGCAATCAGCCCCAGCATTTT
clone size: once
D gene: -
J gene: TRBJ1-5
V gene: TRBV6-1

CDR3 protein: CASSLAGSAFF
CDR3 DNA: TGTGCCAGCAGCTTAGCTGGCTCCGCTTTCTTT
clone size: -
D gene: -
J gene: TRBJ1-1
V gene: TRBV7-2

CDR3 protein: CASSLTANTEAFF
CDR3 DNA: TGTGCCAGCAGTTTGACAGCGAACACTGAAGCTTTCTTT
clone size: -
D gene: -
J gene: TRBJ1-1
V gene: TRBV28

CDR3 protein: CASSLDSIYGYTF
CDR3 DNA: TGTGCCAGCAGCTTGGACAGCATATATGGCTACACCTTC
clone size: -
D gene: -
J gene: TRBJ1-2
V gene: TRBV6-6